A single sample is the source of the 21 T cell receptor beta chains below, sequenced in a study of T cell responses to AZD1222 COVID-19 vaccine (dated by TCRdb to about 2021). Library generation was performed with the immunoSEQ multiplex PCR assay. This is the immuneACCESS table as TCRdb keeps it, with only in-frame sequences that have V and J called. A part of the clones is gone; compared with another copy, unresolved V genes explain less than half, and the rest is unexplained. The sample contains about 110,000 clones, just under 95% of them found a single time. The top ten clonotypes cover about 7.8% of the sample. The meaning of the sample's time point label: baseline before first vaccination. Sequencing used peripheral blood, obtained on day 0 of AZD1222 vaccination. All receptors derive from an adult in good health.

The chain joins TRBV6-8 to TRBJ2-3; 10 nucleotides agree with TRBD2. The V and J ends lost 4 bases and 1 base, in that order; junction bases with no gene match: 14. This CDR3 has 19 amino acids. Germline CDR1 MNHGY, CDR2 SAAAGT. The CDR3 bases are TGTGCCAGCAGTTCGACAGGGCCGGGACTAGCGTTAGGCACAGATACGCAGTATTTT. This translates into CASSSTGPGLALGTDTQYF.

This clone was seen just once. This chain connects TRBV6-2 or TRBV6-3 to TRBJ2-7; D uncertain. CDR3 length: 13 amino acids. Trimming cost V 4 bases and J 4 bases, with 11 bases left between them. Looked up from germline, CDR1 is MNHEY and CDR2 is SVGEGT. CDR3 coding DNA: TGTGCCAGCAGTTCCTTTGACGGATACGAGCAGTACTTC. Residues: CASSSFDGYEQYF.

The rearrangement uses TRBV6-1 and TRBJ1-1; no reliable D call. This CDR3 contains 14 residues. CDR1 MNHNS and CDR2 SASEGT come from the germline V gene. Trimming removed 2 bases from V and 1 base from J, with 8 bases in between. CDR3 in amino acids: CASSENNRNTEAFF. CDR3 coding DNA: TGTGCCAGCAGTGAAAACAACAGGAACACTGAAGCTTTCTTT.

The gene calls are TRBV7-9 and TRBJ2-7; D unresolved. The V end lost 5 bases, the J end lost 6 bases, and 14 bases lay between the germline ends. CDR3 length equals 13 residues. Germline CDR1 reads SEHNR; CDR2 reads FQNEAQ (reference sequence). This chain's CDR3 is CASSPMVGLEQYF. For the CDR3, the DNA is TGTGCCAGCAGCCCTATGGTAGGGCTCGAGCAGTACTTC.

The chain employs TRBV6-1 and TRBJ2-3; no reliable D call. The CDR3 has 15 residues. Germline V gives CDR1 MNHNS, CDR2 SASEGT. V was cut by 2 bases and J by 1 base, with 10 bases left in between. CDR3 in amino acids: CASSEMTMGTDTQYF. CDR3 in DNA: TGTGCCAGCAGTGAAATGACCATGGGCACAGATACGCAGTATTTT.

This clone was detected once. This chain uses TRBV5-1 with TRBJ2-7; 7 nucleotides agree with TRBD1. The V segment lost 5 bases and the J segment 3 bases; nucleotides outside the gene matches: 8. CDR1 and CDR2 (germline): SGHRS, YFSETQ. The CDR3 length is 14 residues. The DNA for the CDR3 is TGCGCCAGCAGACAACCGGGACAGAACTACGAGCAGTACTTC. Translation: CASRQPGQNYEQYF.

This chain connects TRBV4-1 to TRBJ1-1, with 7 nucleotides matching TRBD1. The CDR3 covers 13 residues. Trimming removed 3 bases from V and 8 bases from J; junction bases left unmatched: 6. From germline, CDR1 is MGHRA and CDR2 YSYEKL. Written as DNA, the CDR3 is TGCGCCAGCAGCCAGTTTACAGGGGAGGAAGCTTTCTTT. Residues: CASSQFTGEEAFF.

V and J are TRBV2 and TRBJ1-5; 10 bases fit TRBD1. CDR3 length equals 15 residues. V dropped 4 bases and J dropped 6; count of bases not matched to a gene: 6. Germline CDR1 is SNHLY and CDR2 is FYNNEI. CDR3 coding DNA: TGTGCCAGCAGTGGGGACAGGGGTTCCGCTCAGCCCCAGCATTTT. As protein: CASSGDRGSAQPQHF.

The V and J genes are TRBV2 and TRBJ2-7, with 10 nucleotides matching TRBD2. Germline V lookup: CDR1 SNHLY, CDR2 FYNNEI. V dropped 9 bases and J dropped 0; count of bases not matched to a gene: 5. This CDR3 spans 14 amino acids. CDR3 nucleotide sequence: TGTGCCAGTTCCCTAGCGGGGGCCTCCTACGAGCAGTACTTC. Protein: CASSLAGASYEQYF.

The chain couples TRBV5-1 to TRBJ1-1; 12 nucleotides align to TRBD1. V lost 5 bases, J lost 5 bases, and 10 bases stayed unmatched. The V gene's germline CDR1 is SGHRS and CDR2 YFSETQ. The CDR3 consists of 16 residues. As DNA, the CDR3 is TGCGCCAGCAGGACGGGACAGGGGGCGCTTGGGACTGAAGCTTTCTTT. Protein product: CASRTGQGALGTEAFF.

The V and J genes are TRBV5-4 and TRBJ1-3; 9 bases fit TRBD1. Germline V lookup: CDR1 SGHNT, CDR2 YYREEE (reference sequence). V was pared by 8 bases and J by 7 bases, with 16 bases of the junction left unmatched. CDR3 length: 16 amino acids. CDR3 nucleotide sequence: TGTGCCAGTGGGACAGGGCGATCGGGCGTTGGGAACACCATATATTTT. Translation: CASGTGRSGVGNTIYF.

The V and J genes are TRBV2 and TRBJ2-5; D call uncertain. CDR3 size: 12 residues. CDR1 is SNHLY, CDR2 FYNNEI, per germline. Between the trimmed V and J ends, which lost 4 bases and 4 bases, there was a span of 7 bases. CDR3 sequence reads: CASSGVGETQYF. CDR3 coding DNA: TGTGCCAGCAGTGGGGTAGGAGAGACCCAGTACTTC.

CDR3 DNA sequence: TGCGCCAGCAGCCGGACAGGTAGTTCAAATCAGCCCCAGCATTTT. It translates to CASSRTGSSNQPQHF. V usage is TRBV5-1 and J usage is TRBJ1-5, with TRBD1 matching over 7 bases. There are 15 residues in the CDR3. V gave up 4 bases and J gave up 4 bases; unmatched junction bases: 8. Germline CDR1 reads SGHRS; CDR2 reads YFSETQ.

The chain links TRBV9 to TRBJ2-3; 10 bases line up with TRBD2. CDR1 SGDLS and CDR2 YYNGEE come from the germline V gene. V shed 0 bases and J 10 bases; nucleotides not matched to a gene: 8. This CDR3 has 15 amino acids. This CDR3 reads CASSVEVAGGSAQYF. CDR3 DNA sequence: TGTGCCAGCAGCGTAGAGGTAGCGGGGGGCTCGGCGCAGTATTTT.

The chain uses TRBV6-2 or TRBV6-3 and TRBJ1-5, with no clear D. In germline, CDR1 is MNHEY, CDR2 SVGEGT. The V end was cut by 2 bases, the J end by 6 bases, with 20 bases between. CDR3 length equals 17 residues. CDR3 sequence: CASSYVSDRLASQPQHF. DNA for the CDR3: TGTGCCAGCAGTTACGTCTCGGACCGACTAGCGTCTCAGCCCCAGCATTTT.

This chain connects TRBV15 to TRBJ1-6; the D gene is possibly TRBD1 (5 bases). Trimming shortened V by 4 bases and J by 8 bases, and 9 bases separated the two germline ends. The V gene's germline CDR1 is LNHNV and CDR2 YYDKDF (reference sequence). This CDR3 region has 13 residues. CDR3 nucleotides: TGTGCCACCAGCACCGGGGGGGATTCACCCCTCCACTTT. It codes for CATSTGGDSPLHF.

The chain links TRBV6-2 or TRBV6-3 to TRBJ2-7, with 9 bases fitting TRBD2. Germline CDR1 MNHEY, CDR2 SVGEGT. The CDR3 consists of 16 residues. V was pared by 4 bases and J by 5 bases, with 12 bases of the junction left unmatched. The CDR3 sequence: CASSSPLGGGGNEQYF. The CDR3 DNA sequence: TGTGCCAGCAGTTCCCCCCTGGGCGGGGGGGGTAACGAGCAGTACTTC.

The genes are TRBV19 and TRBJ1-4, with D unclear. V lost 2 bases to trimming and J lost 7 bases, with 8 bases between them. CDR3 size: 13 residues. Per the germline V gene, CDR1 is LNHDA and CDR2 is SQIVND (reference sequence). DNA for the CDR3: TGTGCCAGTAGTATAAGGGCACGTGAAAAACTGTTTTTT. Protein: CASSIRAREKLFF.

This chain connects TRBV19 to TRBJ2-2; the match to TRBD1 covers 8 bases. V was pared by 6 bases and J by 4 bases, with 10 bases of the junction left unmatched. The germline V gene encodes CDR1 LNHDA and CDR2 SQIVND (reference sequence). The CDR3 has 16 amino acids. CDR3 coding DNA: TGTGCCAGTAGACGGGCCCAGGGGGCGGGCACCGGGGAGCTGTTTTTT. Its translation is CASRRAQGAGTGELFF.

CDR3 nucleotide sequence: TGTGCCAGCAGCTGGGGGGGCGGCTCCTACGAGCAGTACTTC. It codes for CASSWGGGSYEQYF. The chain carries TRBV7-9 and TRBJ2-7; weak D call: TRBD2 (7 bases). Germline CDR1 reads SEHNR; CDR2 reads FQNEAQ (reference sequence). Trimming stripped 4 bases from V and 0 bases from J, with 10 bases between. The CDR3 runs 14 residues.

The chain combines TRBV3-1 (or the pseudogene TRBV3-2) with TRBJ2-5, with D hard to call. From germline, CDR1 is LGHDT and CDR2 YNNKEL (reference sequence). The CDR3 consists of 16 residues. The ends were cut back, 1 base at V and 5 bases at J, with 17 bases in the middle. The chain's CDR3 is CASSQAKQSPWETQYF. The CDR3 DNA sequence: TGTGCCAGCAGCCAAGCGAAACAGTCCCCATGGGAGACCCAGTACTTC.